This TCR beta chain was obtained from a study of OX40 agonist ivuxolimab in advanced cancers. At the level of the study: Age averaged around 59 years (range roughly 20 to 90), and just over 80% were male.

Whole-study findings and limits: Clonal expansion from baseline to week 6 occurred in both CD4+ and CD8+ T cells. Normalized T-cell clonal expansion was also low in some nonresponders.

Assay used: immunoSEQ multiplex PCR; TCRdb lists only in-frame clones, some missing. The table includes approximately 73,000 clones, about nine tenths detected once. V lost 2 bases and J lost 2, with 11 bases in between. Germline CDR1 and CDR2: SGHRS and YFSETQ. The CDR3 runs to 14 residues. This clone appeared once. Its matching antigen is unknown. The receptor comes from an adult with an advanced solid tumor such as melanoma, head and neck, liver or kidney cancer. The specimen was CD4+ or CD8+ T cells sorted from blood, collected in a trial of the OX40 agonist ivuxolimab. The rearrangement links TRBV5-1 to TRBJ2-7, with D tentatively TRBD1 or TRBD2 (5 bases each). The CDR3, as DNA: TGCGCCAGCAGCTTTAGAGTGGGACCCTACGAGCAGTACTTC. Translated, it gives CASSFRVGPYEQYF. The full variable domain, in which reference TRBV5-1 and TRBJ2-7 provide the parts outside the CDR3, is KAGVTQTPRYLIKTRGQQVTLSCSPISGHRSVSWYQQTPGQGLQFLFEYFSETQRNKGNFPGRFSGRQFSNSRSEMNVSTLELGDSALYLCASSFRVGPYEQYFGPGTRLTVT.